The rows below give T cell receptor beta chains drawn from one sample of a study of T cells in tuberculosis. The protocol was immunoSEQ multiplex PCR, while the TCRdb copy is restricted to in-frame clones and leaves out a portion. The data hold 30,000 to 35,000 clones, with roughly nine tenths observed a single time. Material for sequencing was PBMCs. The origin of the receptors is a donor aged 10-35 years with latent tuberculosis or without tuberculosis infection. The CDR3 runs from the conserved cysteine through the conserved F or W. The D gene is left open where the match is weak. Only part of the rows carry a size: once, few, many, or a class if the clone is expanded.

V gene: TRBV4-3; CDR3 length: 16; D gene: NA; J gene: TRBJ2-7; clone size: NA; CDR3 protein: CASSAQAGKRNYEQYF; CDR3 DNA: TGCGCCAGCAGCGCCCAAGCCGGGAAGAGGAATTACGAGCAGTACTTC
V gene: TRBV11-1; CDR3 length: 17; D gene: NA; J gene: TRBJ2-2; clone size: NA; CDR3 protein: CASSHPYAAENTGELFF; CDR3 DNA: TGTGCCAGCAGCCACCCGTACGCAGCGGAAAACACCGGGGAGCTGTTTTTT
V gene: TRBV5-5; CDR3 length: 14; D gene: NA; J gene: TRBJ2-7; clone size: NA; CDR3 protein: CATSPLAGAYEQYF; CDR3 DNA: TGTGCCACAAGCCCCCTGGCAGGGGCCTACGAGCAGTACTTC
V gene: TRBV7-3; CDR3 length: 17; D gene: NA; J gene: TRBJ2-7; clone size: NA; CDR3 protein: CASSLPGFRDKSYEQYF; CDR3 DNA: TGTGCCAGCAGCTTACCGGGTTTCCGGGATAAGTCCTACGAGCAGTACTTC
V gene: TRBV5-1; CDR3 length: 17; D gene: NA; J gene: TRBJ1-2; clone size: few; CDR3 protein: CASSLGGMGTGNYGYTF; CDR3 DNA: TGCGCCAGCAGCTTGGGCGGAATGGGTACGGGAAACTATGGCTACACCTTC
V gene: TRBV7-8; CDR3 length: 12; D gene: NA; J gene: TRBJ1-5; clone size: NA; CDR3 protein: CASSHAIQPQHF; CDR3 DNA: TGTGCCAGCAGCCACGCTATACAGCCCCAGCATTTT
V gene: TRBV18; CDR3 length: 17; D gene: NA; J gene: TRBJ2-1; clone size: medium-sized; CDR3 protein: CASSPIGGSSSYNEQFF; CDR3 DNA: TGTGCCAGCTCACCAATAGGAGGGAGCAGCTCCTACAATGAGCAGTTCTTC
V gene: TRBV5-4; CDR3 length: 15; D gene: TRBD1; J gene: TRBJ1-2; clone size: NA; CDR3 protein: CASSLQGAYGYGYTF; CDR3 DNA: TGTGCCAGCAGCCTACAGGGGGCGTACGGCTATGGCTACACCTTC
V gene: TRBV10-1; CDR3 length: 15; D gene: TRBD1; J gene: TRBJ2-2; clone size: NA; CDR3 protein: CASTAGTVRSGELFF; CDR3 DNA: TGCGCCAGTACCGCAGGGACAGTTCGTTCTGGGGAGCTGTTTTTT
V gene: TRBV11-3; CDR3 length: 15; D gene: TRBD2; J gene: TRBJ2-1; clone size: NA; CDR3 protein: CASSLVAGAYNEQFF; CDR3 DNA: TGTGCCAGCAGCTTAGTTGCGGGAGCCTACAATGAGCAGTTCTTC
V gene: TRBV5-8; CDR3 length: 14; D gene: NA; J gene: TRBJ1-1; clone size: NA; CDR3 protein: CASSRGVGNTEAFF; CDR3 DNA: TGTGCCAGCAGCCGCGGCGTGGGGAACACTGAAGCTTTCTTT
V gene: TRBV6-6; CDR3 length: 12; D gene: NA; J gene: TRBJ2-4; clone size: NA; CDR3 protein: CASSTGWDIQYF; CDR3 DNA: TGTGCCAGCAGTACAGGGTGGGACATTCAGTACTTC
V gene: TRBV5-1; CDR3 length: 14; D gene: NA; J gene: TRBJ2-3; clone size: NA; CDR3 protein: CASSLRDITDTQYF; CDR3 DNA: TGCGCCAGCAGCCTTAGGGACATCACAGATACGCAGTATTTT
V gene: TRBV6-6; CDR3 length: 11; D gene: NA; J gene: TRBJ1-6; clone size: NA; CDR3 protein: CASNNNSPLHF; CDR3 DNA: TGTGCCAGCAACAATAATTCACCCCTCCACTTT
V gene: TRBV4-1; CDR3 length: 17; D gene: NA; J gene: TRBJ2-3; clone size: NA; CDR3 protein: CASSHHHTASYPDTQYF; CDR3 DNA: TGCGCCAGCAGCCATCATCACACAGCCTCTTATCCAGATACGCAGTATTTT
V gene: TRBV7-2; CDR3 length: 13; D gene: NA; J gene: TRBJ2-5; clone size: NA; CDR3 protein: CALAGRGGETQYF; CDR3 DNA: TGTGCCCTAGCTGGAAGGGGGGGAGAGACCCAGTACTTC
V gene: TRBV7-2; CDR3 length: 16; D gene: NA; J gene: TRBJ2-5; clone size: NA; CDR3 protein: CASSLSLSSTQETQYF; CDR3 DNA: TGTGCCAGCAGTTTATCCTTAAGTAGTACCCAAGAGACCCAGTACTTC
V gene: TRBV14; CDR3 length: 16; D gene: TRBD1; J gene: TRBJ1-1; clone size: NA; CDR3 protein: CASSQASGQANTEAFF; CDR3 DNA: TGTGCCAGCAGCCAAGCCTCCGGACAGGCGAACACTGAAGCTTTCTTT
V gene: TRBV10-3; CDR3 length: 17; D gene: TRBD2; J gene: TRBJ2-3; clone size: NA; CDR3 protein: CAISATSGRAAADTQYF; CDR3 DNA: TGTGCCATCAGTGCGACTAGCGGGAGGGCCGCGGCAGATACGCAGTATTTT
V gene: TRBV15; CDR3 length: 17; D gene: NA; J gene: TRBJ2-7; clone size: NA; CDR3 protein: CATSREGRLVVIDEQYF; CDR3 DNA: TGTGCCACCAGCAGAGAGGGGCGACTAGTCGTTATCGACGAGCAGTACTTC
V gene: TRBV28; CDR3 length: 14; D gene: TRBD2; J gene: TRBJ2-7; clone size: NA; CDR3 protein: CASSRVGGAYEQYF; CDR3 DNA: TGTGCCAGCAGTCGCGTCGGGGGGGCCTACGAGCAGTACTTC
V gene: TRBV4-2; CDR3 length: 18; D gene: TRBD2; J gene: TRBJ2-7; clone size: NA; CDR3 protein: CASSQPGLAGGSSYEQYF; CDR3 DNA: TGTGCCAGCAGCCAGCCGGGACTAGCGGGAGGGAGCTCCTACGAGCAGTACTTC
V gene: TRBV5-4; CDR3 length: 16; D gene: NA; J gene: TRBJ2-7; clone size: NA; CDR3 protein: CASSAPIEQGSYEQYF; CDR3 DNA: TGTGCCAGCAGCGCGCCGATAGAACAGGGCTCCTACGAGCAGTACTTC
V gene: TRBV6-7; CDR3 length: 13; D gene: NA; J gene: TRBJ1-4; clone size: NA; CDR3 protein: CASSYRGNEKLFF; CDR3 DNA: TGTGCCAGCAGTTATCGGGGTAATGAAAAACTGTTTTTT
V gene: TRBV7-3; CDR3 length: 15; D gene: NA; J gene: TRBJ1-1; clone size: NA; CDR3 protein: CASSLVRTVNTEAFF; CDR3 DNA: TGTGCCAGCAGCTTAGTTAGGACAGTGAACACTGAAGCTTTCTTT
V gene: TRBV2; CDR3 length: 18; D gene: NA; J gene: TRBJ2-3; clone size: NA; CDR3 protein: CASTKRGGLRTGTDTQYF; CDR3 DNA: TGTGCCAGCACCAAAAGGGGGGGACTCCGGACCGGCACAGATACGCAGTATTTT
V gene: TRBV6-4; CDR3 length: 17; D gene: NA; J gene: TRBJ1-3; clone size: NA; CDR3 protein: CASSDSVSGGLGNTIYF; CDR3 DNA: TGTGCCAGCAGTGACTCAGTATCGGGGGGTCTCGGAAACACCATATATTTT
V gene: TRBV6-5; CDR3 length: 14; D gene: TRBD1; J gene: TRBJ2-7; clone size: NA; CDR3 protein: CASSRDRLSYEQYF; CDR3 DNA: TGTGCCAGCAGTAGGGACAGACTATCCTACGAGCAGTACTTC
V gene: TRBV20-1; CDR3 length: 11; D gene: NA; J gene: TRBJ1-1; clone size: NA; CDR3 protein: CSARSWSEAFF; CDR3 DNA: TGCAGTGCTAGGTCCTGGAGTGAAGCTTTCTTT
V gene: TRBV30; CDR3 length: 14; D gene: TRBD2; J gene: TRBJ2-3; clone size: NA; CDR3 protein: CAWSVDLSGTSGGF; CDR3 DNA: TGTGCCTGGAGCGTGGACTTATCCGGGACTAGCGGGGGGTTT
V gene: TRBV2; CDR3 length: 13; D gene: NA; J gene: TRBJ2-2; clone size: NA; CDR3 protein: CASHRENTGELFF; CDR3 DNA: TGTGCCAGCCACAGAGAGAACACCGGGGAGCTGTTTTTT
V gene: TRBV5-6; CDR3 length: 12; D gene: NA; J gene: TRBJ2-7; clone size: NA; CDR3 protein: CASSSLSYEQYF; CDR3 DNA: TGTGCCAGCAGCTCCCTCTCCTACGAGCAGTACTTC
V gene: TRBV9; CDR3 length: 17; D gene: TRBD2; J gene: TRBJ2-3; clone size: once; CDR3 protein: CASSVAIAGASTDTQYF; CDR3 DNA: TGTGCCAGCAGCGTAGCAATAGCGGGAGCTAGCACAGATACGCAGTATTTT
V gene: TRBV9; CDR3 length: 13; D gene: NA; J gene: TRBJ1-2; clone size: NA; CDR3 protein: CASSPGTPRNYTF; CDR3 DNA: TGTGCCAGCAGCCCGGGGACACCACGAAACTACACCTTC
V gene: TRBV30; CDR3 length: 13; D gene: NA; J gene: TRBJ1-1; clone size: NA; CDR3 protein: CAWSVQDYTEAFF; CDR3 DNA: TGTGCCTGGAGTGTACAGGATTACACTGAAGCTTTCTTT
V gene: TRBV4-1; CDR3 length: 17; D gene: NA; J gene: TRBJ2-4; clone size: NA; CDR3 protein: CASSLPVNPRTKNIQYF; CDR3 DNA: TGCGCCAGCAGCCTCCCCGTGAACCCGAGGACCAAAAACATTCAGTACTTC
V gene: TRBV28; CDR3 length: 12; D gene: NA; J gene: TRBJ2-7; clone size: NA; CDR3 protein: CASSLTSGEQYF; CDR3 DNA: TGTGCCAGCAGTTTGACGAGCGGCGAGCAGTACTTC
V gene: TRBV18; CDR3 length: 20; D gene: TRBD1; J gene: TRBJ1-2; clone size: NA; CDR3 protein: CASSPPRGTPTGGFYYGYTF; CDR3 DNA: TGTGCCAGCTCACCACCGCGAGGCACGCCGACAGGGGGCTTTTACTATGGCTACACCTTC
V gene: TRBV11-2; CDR3 length: 16; D gene: NA; J gene: TRBJ1-5; clone size: NA; CDR3 protein: CASSLGERGSNQPQHF; CDR3 DNA: TGTGCCAGCAGCTTAGGGGAAAGGGGGAGCAATCAGCCCCAGCATTTT
V gene: TRBV9; CDR3 length: 14; D gene: NA; J gene: TRBJ1-1; clone size: once; CDR3 protein: CASSLGIRDTEAFF; CDR3 DNA: TGTGCCAGCAGCTTAGGGATTCGGGACACTGAAGCTTTCTTT
V gene: TRBV4-3; CDR3 length: 14; D gene: NA; J gene: TRBJ2-1; clone size: NA; CDR3 protein: CASSQVRGRNEQFF; CDR3 DNA: TGCGCCAGCAGCCAAGTGCGGGGAAGGAATGAGCAGTTCTTC